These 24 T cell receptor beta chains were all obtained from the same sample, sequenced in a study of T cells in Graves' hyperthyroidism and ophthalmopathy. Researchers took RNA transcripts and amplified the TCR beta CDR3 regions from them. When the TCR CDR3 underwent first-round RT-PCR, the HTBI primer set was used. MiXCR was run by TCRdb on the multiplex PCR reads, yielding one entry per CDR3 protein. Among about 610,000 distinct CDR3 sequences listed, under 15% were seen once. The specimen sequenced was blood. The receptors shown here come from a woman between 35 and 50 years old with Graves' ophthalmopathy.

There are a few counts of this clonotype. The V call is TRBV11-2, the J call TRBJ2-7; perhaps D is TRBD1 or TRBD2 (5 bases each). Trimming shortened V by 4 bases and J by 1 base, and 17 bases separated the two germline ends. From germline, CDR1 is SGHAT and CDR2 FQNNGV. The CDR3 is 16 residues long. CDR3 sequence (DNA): TGTGCCAGCAGCTGGGGACGGCGGGCCCTTTCCTACGAGCAGTACTTC. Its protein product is CASSWGRRALSYEQYF.

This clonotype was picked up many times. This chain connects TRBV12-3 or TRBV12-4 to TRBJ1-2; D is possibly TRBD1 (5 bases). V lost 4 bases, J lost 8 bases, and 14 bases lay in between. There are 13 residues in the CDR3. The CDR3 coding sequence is TGTGCCAGCAGTTCCGGGGCCCCGGGGGGCTACACCTTC. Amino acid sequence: CASSSGAPGGYTF.

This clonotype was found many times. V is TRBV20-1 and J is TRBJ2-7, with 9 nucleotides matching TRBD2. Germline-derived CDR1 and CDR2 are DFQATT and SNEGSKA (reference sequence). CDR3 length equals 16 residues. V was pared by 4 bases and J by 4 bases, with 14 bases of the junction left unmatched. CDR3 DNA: TGCAGTGCTATGAACTCCTTCCTAGCGGGGAATTACGAGCAGTACTTC. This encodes CSAMNSFLAGNYEQYF.

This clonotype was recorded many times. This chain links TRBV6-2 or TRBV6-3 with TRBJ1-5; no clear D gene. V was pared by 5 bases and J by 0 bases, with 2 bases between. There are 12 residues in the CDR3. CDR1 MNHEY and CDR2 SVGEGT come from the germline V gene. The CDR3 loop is CASSTSNQPQHF. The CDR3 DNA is TGTGCCAGCAGTACTAGCAATCAGCCCCAGCATTTT.

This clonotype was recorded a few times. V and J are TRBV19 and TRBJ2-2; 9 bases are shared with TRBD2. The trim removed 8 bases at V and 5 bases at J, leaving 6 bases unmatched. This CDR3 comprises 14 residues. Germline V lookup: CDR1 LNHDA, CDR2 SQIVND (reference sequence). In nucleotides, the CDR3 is TGTGCCAGTCATAGCGGGAGAACAACCGGGGAGCTGTTTTTT. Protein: CASHSGRTTGELFF. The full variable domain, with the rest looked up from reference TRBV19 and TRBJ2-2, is DGGITQSPKYLFRKEGQNVTLSCEQNLNHDAMYWYRQDPGQGLRLIYYSQIVNDFQKGDIAEGYSVSREKKESFPLTVTSAQKNPTAFYLCASHSGRTTGELFFGEGSRLTVL.

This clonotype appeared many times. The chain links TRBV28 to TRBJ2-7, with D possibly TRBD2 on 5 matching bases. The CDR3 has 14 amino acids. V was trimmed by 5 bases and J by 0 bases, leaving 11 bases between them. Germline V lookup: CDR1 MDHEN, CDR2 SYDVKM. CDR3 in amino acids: CASSQADRSYEQYF. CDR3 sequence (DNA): TGTGCCAGCAGTCAAGCGGACCGCTCCTACGAGCAGTACTTC.

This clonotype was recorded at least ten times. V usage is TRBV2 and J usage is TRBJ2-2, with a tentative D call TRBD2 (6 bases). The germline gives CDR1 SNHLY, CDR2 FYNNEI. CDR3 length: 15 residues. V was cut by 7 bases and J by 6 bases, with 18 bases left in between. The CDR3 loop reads CASKEGGTLAGELFF. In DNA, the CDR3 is TGTGCCAGCAAAGAAGGCGGGACCCTAGCCGGGGAGCTGTTTTTT.

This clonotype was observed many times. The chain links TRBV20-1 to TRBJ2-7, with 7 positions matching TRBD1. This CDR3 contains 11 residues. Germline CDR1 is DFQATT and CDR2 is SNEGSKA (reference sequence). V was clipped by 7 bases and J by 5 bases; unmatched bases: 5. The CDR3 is CSVQGYNEQYF. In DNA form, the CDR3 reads TGCAGTGTACAGGGGTATAACGAGCAGTACTTC.

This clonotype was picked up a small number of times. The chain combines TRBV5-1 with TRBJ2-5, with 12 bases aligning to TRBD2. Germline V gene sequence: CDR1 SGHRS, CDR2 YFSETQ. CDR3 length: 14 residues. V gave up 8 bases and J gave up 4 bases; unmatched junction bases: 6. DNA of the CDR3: TGCGCCAGTGAATCTAGCGGGAGGGGAGAGACCCAGTACTTC. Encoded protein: CASESSGRGETQYF.

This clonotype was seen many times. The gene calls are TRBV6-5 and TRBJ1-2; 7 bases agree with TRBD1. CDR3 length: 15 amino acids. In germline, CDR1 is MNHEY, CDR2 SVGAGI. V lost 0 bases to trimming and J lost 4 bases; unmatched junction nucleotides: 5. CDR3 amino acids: CASSYSTGSLYGYTF. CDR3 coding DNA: TGTGCCAGCAGTTACTCGACAGGGTCCCTCTATGGCTACACCTTC.

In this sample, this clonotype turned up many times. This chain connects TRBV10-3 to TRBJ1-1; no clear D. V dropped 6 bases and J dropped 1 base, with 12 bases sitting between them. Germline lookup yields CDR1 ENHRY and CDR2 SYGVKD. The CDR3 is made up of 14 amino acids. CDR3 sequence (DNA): TGTGCCATCAGGGACTATTCGGAGAACACTGAAGCTTTCTTT. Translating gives CAIRDYSENTEAFF.

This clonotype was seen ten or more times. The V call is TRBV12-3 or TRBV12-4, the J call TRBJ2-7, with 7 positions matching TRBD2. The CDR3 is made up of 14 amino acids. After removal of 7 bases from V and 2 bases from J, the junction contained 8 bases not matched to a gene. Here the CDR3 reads CASTEGGSTYEQYF. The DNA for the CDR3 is TGTGCCAGCACGGAGGGCGGGAGTACCTACGAGCAGTACTTC.

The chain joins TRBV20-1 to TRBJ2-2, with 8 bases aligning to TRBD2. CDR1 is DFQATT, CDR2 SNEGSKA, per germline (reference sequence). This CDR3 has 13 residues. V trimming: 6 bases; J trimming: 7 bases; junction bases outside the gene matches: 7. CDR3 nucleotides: TGCAGTGCCCCTCCGGGGGGGATCGGGGAGCTGTTTTTT. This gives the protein CSAPPGGIGELFF.

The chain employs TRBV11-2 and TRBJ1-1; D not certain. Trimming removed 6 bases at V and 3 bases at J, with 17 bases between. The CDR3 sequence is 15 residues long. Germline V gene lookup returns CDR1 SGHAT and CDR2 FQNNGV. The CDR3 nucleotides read TGTGCCAGCAGTTTACGATCGGGCCGGGACACTGAAGCTTTCTTT. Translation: CASSLRSGRDTEAFF. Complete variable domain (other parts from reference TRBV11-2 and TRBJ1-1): EAGVAQSPRYKIIEKRQSVAFWCNPISGHATLYWYQQILGQGPKLLIQFQNNGVVDDSQLPKDRFSAERLKGVDSTLKIQPAKLEDSAVYLCASSLRSGRDTEAFFGQGTRLTVV.

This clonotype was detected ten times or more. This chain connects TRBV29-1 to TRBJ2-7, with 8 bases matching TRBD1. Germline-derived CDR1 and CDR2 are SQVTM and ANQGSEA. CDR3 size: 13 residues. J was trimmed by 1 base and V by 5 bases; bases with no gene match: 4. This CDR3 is CSVTDRVSYEQYF. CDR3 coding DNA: TGCAGCGTTACGGACAGGGTATCCTACGAGCAGTACTTC.

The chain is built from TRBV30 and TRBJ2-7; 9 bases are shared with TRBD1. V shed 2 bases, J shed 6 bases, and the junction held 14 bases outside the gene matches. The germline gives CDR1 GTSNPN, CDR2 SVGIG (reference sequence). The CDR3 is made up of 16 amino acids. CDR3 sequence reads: CAWSKVWDRELREQYF. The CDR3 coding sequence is TGTGCCTGGAGTAAAGTCTGGGACAGGGAACTCCGCGAGCAGTACTTC.

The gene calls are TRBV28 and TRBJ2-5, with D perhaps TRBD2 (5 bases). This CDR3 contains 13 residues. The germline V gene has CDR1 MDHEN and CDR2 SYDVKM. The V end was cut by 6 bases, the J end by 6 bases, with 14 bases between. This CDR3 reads CASSAGPRQTQYF. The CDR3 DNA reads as TGTGCCAGCAGCGCGGGTCCGAGGCAGACCCAGTACTTC.

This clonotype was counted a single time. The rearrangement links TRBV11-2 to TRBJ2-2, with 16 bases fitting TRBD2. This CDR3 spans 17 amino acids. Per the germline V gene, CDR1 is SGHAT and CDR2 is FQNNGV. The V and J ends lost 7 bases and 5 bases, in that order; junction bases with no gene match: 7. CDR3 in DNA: TGTGCCAGCATCACGGGACTAGCGGGAGGGGGGACCGGGGAGCTGTTTTTT. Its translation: CASITGLAGGGTGELFF.

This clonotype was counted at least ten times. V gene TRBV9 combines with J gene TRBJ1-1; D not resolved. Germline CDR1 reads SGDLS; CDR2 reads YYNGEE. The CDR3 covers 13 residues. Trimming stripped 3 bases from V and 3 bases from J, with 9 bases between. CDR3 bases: TGTGCCAGCAGCGCCCCGACGGACACTGAAGCTTTCTTT. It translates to CASSAPTDTEAFF.

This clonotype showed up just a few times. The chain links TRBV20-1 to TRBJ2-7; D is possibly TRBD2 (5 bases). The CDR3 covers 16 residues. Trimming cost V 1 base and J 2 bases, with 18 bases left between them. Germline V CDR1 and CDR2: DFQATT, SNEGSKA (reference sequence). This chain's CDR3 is CSARGSLASTAYEQYF. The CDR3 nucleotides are TGCAGTGCTAGAGGATCGCTAGCTTCCACCGCCTACGAGCAGTACTTC.

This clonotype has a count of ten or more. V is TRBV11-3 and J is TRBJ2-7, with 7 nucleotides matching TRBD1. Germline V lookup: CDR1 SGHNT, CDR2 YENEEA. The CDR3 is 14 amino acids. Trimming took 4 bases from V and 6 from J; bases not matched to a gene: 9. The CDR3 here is CASSWRVAGGEQYF. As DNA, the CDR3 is TGTGCCAGCAGCTGGCGAGTTGCAGGGGGCGAGCAGTACTTC. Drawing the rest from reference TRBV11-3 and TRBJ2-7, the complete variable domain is EAGVVQSPRYKIIEKKQPVAFWCNPISGHNTLYWYLQNLGQGPELLIRYENEEAVDDSQLPKDRFSAERLKGVDSTLKIQPAELGDSAVYLCASSWRVAGGEQYFGPGTRLTVT.

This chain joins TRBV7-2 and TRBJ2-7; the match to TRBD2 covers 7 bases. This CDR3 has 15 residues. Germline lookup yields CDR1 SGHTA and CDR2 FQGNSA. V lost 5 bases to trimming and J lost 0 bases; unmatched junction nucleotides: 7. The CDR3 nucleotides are TGTGCCAGCAGCCCTCTAGCGGCGAGCTCCTACGAGCAGTACTTC. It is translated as CASSPLAASSYEQYF.

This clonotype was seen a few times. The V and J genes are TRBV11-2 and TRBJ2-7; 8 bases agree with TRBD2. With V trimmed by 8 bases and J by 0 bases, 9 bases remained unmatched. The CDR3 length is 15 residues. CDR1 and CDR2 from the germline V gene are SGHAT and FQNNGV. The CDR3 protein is CASGITSGGSYEQYF. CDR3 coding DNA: TGTGCCAGCGGAATAACCAGCGGGGGCTCCTACGAGCAGTACTTC.

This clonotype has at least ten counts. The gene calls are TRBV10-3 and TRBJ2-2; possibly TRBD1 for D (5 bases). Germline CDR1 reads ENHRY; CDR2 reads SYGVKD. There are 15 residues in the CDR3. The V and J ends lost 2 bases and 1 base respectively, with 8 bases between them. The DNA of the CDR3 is TGTGCCATCAGTGAGGCAGGGATGAACACCGGGGAGCTGTTTTTT. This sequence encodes CAISEAGMNTGELFF.